These 8 T cell receptor beta chains were sequenced from one sample in a study of identifying expanded T cells in peripheral blood (dated by TCRdb to the late 2010s). Libraries came from the immunoSEQ multiplex PCR assay. This immuneACCESS table, as held by TCRdb, lists in-frame sequences with V and J called but not all clones. Of the missing ones, under half trace to an unresolved V gene in checked studies; the others have no known cause. A total of more than 75,000 clones appear in this sample, about nine tenths of them only once. 3.9% of the sample lies in the top ten. The sequenced material came from blood. The receptors were gathered from a person between 18 and 69 years old in good health.

The chain recombines TRBV7-2 with TRBJ2-1; D might be TRBD1 (5 bases). The ends were cut back, 2 bases at V and 8 bases at J, with 10 bases in the middle. CDR1 is SGHTA and CDR2 is FQGNSA in the germline V gene. The CDR3 contains 13 residues. This chain's CDR3 is CASSLYRYYEQFF. As DNA, the CDR3 is TGTGCCAGCAGCTTATACAGGTACTATGAGCAGTTCTTC. The whole variable domain, filled in from reference TRBV7-2 and TRBJ2-1, reads GAGVSQSPSNKVTEKGKDVELRCDPISGHTALYWYRQSLGQGLEFLIYFQGNSAPDKSGLPSDRFSAERTGGSVSTLTIQRTQQEDSAVYLCASSLYRYYEQFFGPGTRLTVL.

This chain uses TRBV30 with TRBJ2-7; D is uncertain. This CDR3 has 11 amino acids. Trimming stripped 0 bases from V and 6 bases from J, with 6 bases between. Germline CDR1 and CDR2: GTSNPN and SVGIG (reference sequence). Here the CDR3 reads CAWSVLGEQYF. DNA of the CDR3: TGTGCCTGGAGTGTATTAGGCGAGCAGTACTTC.

The chain recombines TRBV29-1 with TRBJ2-5, with D uncertain. This CDR3 region has 11 residues. Trimming pared 2 bases from V and 2 bases from J, leaving 3 bases between. Germline assignment: CDR1 SQVTM and CDR2 ANQGSEA. The CDR3 sequence is CSVEQQETQYF. The CDR3, as DNA: TGCAGCGTTGAACAGCAAGAGACCCAGTACTTC.

This chain joins TRBV18 and TRBJ2-7; unclear D gene. The length of the CDR3 is 11 residues. CDR1 and CDR2 (germline): KGHSH, LQKENI. Trimming pared 0 bases from V and 3 bases from J, leaving 0 bases between. The CDR3 DNA reads TGTGCCAGCTCACCACCCTACGAGCAGTACTTC. Its protein is CASSPPYEQYF.

V gene TRBV28 combines with J gene TRBJ2-7; possibly TRBD1 or TRBD2 for D (6 bases each). The CDR3 totals 16 residues. The germline gives CDR1 MDHEN, CDR2 SYDVKM. V was pared by 5 bases and J by 6 bases, with 23 bases between. The CDR3 sequence: CASSQWTLGGKGEQYF. CDR3 DNA sequence: TGTGCCAGCAGTCAGTGGACTCTCGGGGGCAAAGGCGAGCAGTACTTC.

V and J are TRBV15 and TRBJ2-7, with D hard to call. The V gene's germline CDR1 is LNHNV and CDR2 YYDKDF (reference sequence). The CDR3 contains 13 residues. V lost 2 bases, J lost 6 bases, and 11 bases lay in between. This CDR3 is CATSRLGLLEQYF. CDR3 DNA: TGTGCCACCAGCAGACTCGGGCTCCTCGAGCAGTACTTC.

The CDR3 region is CASSQDGTGGTANTGELFF. CDR3 DNA sequence: TGTGCCAGCAGCCAAGATGGAACGGGAGGGACAGCGAACACCGGGGAGCTGTTTTTT. The rearrangement links TRBV14 to TRBJ2-2, with TRBD2 as a possible D gene (8 bases). The CDR3 is 19 residues long. With 0 bases removed from V and 0 bases from J, the gap between germline ends came to 17 bases. Germline loops: CDR1 SGHDN, CDR2 FVKESK.

The chain carries TRBV6-5 and TRBJ2-1; D tentatively reads TRBD1 or TRBD2 (5 bases each). The V end lost 1 base, the J end lost 7 bases, and 17 bases lay between the germline ends. Germline values: CDR1 MNHEY, CDR2 SVGAGI. The CDR3 spans 16 residues. Here the CDR3 DNA reads TGTGCCAGCAGTTACTTCGGGGCAGCCTCTGGGAATGAGCAGTTCTTC. Amino acid sequence: CASSYFGAASGNEQFF.